A single sample gave rise to the 25 T cell receptor beta chains below, sequenced in a study of shared clonotypes between healthy human individuals (dated by TCRdb to 2019 to 2021). For the CD8 naive samples, CD45RO-negative cells were positively selected for CCR7, yielding a CD45RA+CCR7+ population from which TemRA cells were excluded. Receptor amplification or capture employed the immunoSEQ multiplex PCR assay. Drawn from immuneACCESS, this table holds only the in-frame rearrangements with V and J called that TCRdb kept. Clones are partly lost; checked studies trace under half to an unresolved V gene and leave the rest unexplained. The sample table shows approximately 1.9 million clones, and just under 95% are seen once. Less than 2% of the sample rests with the top ten. Input material: naive CD8+ T cells from PBMCs. The sample's cell subset or site label is to be understood as: CD45RA+CCR7+. The receptors here all came from a young man in good health. Some clones in this sample may be carry-over from other donors' samples.

J is TRBJ1-1 and V is TRBV4-2, with a tentative D call TRBD1 (5 bases). This CDR3 has 17 residues. The ends were cut back, 2 bases at V and 1 base at J, with 17 bases in the middle. CDR1 LGHNA and CDR2 YNFKEQ come from the germline V gene. CDR3 in DNA: TGTGCCAGCAGCCAACAAGGAGAGGGGCGAGAGAACACTGAAGCTTTCTTT. This gives the protein CASSQQGEGRENTEAFF.

This chain uses TRBV29-1 with TRBJ1-2; TRBD1 agrees at 7 bases. J lost 3 bases, V lost 6 bases, and 7 bases had no gene match. Per germline, CDR1 SQVTM and CDR2 ANQGSEA. The CDR3 is made up of 13 amino acids. The CDR3 is CSVERQGDYGYTF. DNA of the CDR3: TGCAGCGTCGAACGACAGGGCGACTATGGCTACACCTTC.

The J gene is TRBJ2-1, the V gene TRBV6-4, with TRBD1 as a possible D gene (6 bases). This CDR3 has 15 amino acids. V dropped 4 bases and J dropped 2 bases, with 12 bases sitting between them. Germline CDR1 MRHNA, CDR2 SNTAGT. The CDR3 DNA reads TGTGCCAGCAGTGGTGGCAGGGGTCCCTACAATGAGCAGTTCTTC. It encodes CASSGGRGPYNEQFF.

This clone was detected only once. V is TRBV27 and J is TRBJ1-2, with a possible D match to TRBD1 (6 bases). The CDR3 spans 14 residues. Germline values: CDR1 MNHEY, CDR2 SMNVEV (reference sequence). V was pared by 6 bases and J by 7 bases, with 18 bases between. The CDR3 loop is CASRASARGLGYTF. The DNA of the CDR3 is TGTGCCAGCAGAGCCTCGGCCAGGGGCCTTGGCTACACCTTC.

This chain joins TRBV6-1 and TRBJ2-1, with D tentatively TRBD2 (5 bases). V was trimmed by 3 bases and J by 3 bases, leaving 15 bases between them. The CDR3 consists of 16 residues. The germline V gene has CDR1 MNHNS and CDR2 SASEGT. The CDR3 coding sequence is TGTGCCAGCAGTGAGACTGCGTGGAGCGGCTACAATGAGCAGTTCTTC. Encoded protein: CASSETAWSGYNEQFF.

The chain links TRBV2 to TRBJ2-1; 8 bases map to TRBD1. J gave up 7 bases and V 4 bases, and 9 bases lay outside the gene matches. This CDR3 is built from 15 residues. Germline V gene lookup returns CDR1 SNHLY and CDR2 FYNNEI. The CDR3 DNA follows: TGTGCCAGCAGTGCGGCCAGGGGGCCCTCGAATGAGCAGTTCTTC. It encodes CASSAARGPSNEQFF.

The rearrangement uses TRBV9 and TRBJ2-6, with D maybe TRBD1 (6 bases). Trimming stripped 3 bases from V and 0 bases from J, with 16 bases between. The CDR3 is made up of 18 amino acids. CDR1 and CDR2 from the germline V gene are SGDLS and YYNGEE. The chain's CDR3 is CASSDPRQASSGANVLTF. In nucleotides, the CDR3 is TGTGCCAGCAGCGATCCGCGACAGGCCAGCTCTGGGGCCAACGTCCTGACTTTC.

The rearrangement uses TRBV28 and TRBJ2-7; possible D gene TRBD2, 6 bases. In germline, CDR1 is MDHEN, CDR2 SYDVKM. V lost 6 bases and J lost 4, with 16 bases in between. This CDR3 is 14 amino acids long. The CDR3 coding sequence is TGTGCCAGCAGCTTGGGGCCCCGGGGGTACGAGCAGTACTTC. This codes for CASSLGPRGYEQYF.

The chain uses TRBV9 and TRBJ2-1, with D unclear. V shed 4 bases and J shed 7 bases, with 15 bases lying between them. The CDR3 has 14 residues. Per germline, CDR1 SGDLS and CDR2 YYNGEE. CDR3 region: CASSSSRLGNEQFF. Written as DNA, the CDR3 is TGTGCCAGCAGCTCCTCCCGCCTGGGGAATGAGCAGTTCTTC.

The chain joins TRBV2 to TRBJ2-7; TRBD1 is a possible D gene (5 bases). From germline, CDR1 is SNHLY and CDR2 FYNNEI. This CDR3 has 15 residues. V shed 7 bases and J shed 5 bases, with 21 bases lying between them. In DNA, the CDR3 is TGTGCCAGCACCTGGCTAACAGGTCAAGAGAACGAGCAGTACTTC. Amino acid sequence: CASTWLTGQENEQYF.

The CDR3, as DNA: TGCGCCAGCAGCGAGGACCCCCCAGGGGGGTGGACTGAAGCTTTCTTT. Its translation: CASSEDPPGGWTEAFF. The rearrangement uses TRBV4-3 and TRBJ1-1, with 7 bases lining up with TRBD1. CDR3 length equals 16 residues. With V trimmed by 5 bases and J by 5 bases, 14 bases remained unmatched. Germline-derived CDR1 and CDR2 are LGHNA and YSLEER.

J is TRBJ2-5 and V is TRBV9; D perhaps matches TRBD2 (6 bases). Deletions cut 0 bases from V and 5 bases from J, with 14 bases between. Germline V gene lookup returns CDR1 SGDLS and CDR2 YYNGEE. CDR3 length: 15 amino acids. The CDR3 protein is CASSVGRGGGETQYF. In DNA, the CDR3 is TGTGCCAGCAGCGTAGGGCGGGGCGGAGGGGAGACCCAGTACTTC.

The chain has TRBV7-6 and TRBJ1-2; no clear D gene. The CDR3 extends over 15 amino acids. Trimming shortened V by 5 bases and J by 0 bases, and 13 bases separated the two germline ends. Germline CDR1 and CDR2: SGHVS and FNYEAQ. This CDR3 is CASSPSRQSNYGYTF. The CDR3 coding sequence is TGTGCCAGCAGCCCCAGTCGGCAGTCTAACTATGGCTACACCTTC.

As concerns this clone: Other DNA sequences within the sample encode an identical CDR3. The rearrangement links TRBV7-3 to TRBJ2-1; 11 bases fit TRBD2. This CDR3 is built from 15 residues. Germline V gene sequence: CDR1 SGHTA, CDR2 FQGTGA. With 0 bases clipped from V and 6 bases from J, the junction kept 1 base outside the gene matches. The CDR3 region is CASSLTGLAGNEQFF. The DNA of the CDR3 is TGTGCCAGCAGCTTAACTGGACTAGCGGGCAATGAGCAGTTCTTC.

The CDR3 coding sequence is TGTGCCAGCAGTGAAGCCCGGGGAGCCTCGGGCACTGAAGCTTTCTTT. This translates into CASSEARGASGTEAFF. The rearrangement joins TRBV2 to TRBJ1-1, with D unclear. Germline-derived CDR1 and CDR2 are SNHLY and FYNNEI. The CDR3 is 16 residues long. V gave up 0 bases and J gave up 4 bases, with 15 bases separating them. Complete variable domain (other parts from reference TRBV2 and TRBJ1-1): EPEVTQTPSHQVTQMGQEVILRCVPISNHLYFYWYRQILGQKVEFLVSFYNNEISEKSEIFDDQFSVERPDGSNFTLKIRSTKLEDSAMYFCASSEARGASGTEAFFGQGTRLTVV.

This chain connects TRBV15 to TRBJ1-2; 12 bases agree with TRBD1. The CDR3 has 18 amino acids. Germline-derived CDR1 and CDR2 are LNHNV and YYDKDF (reference sequence). V trimming: 2 bases; J trimming: 7 bases; junction bases outside the gene matches: 14. As DNA, the CDR3 is TGTGCCACCAGCAGAAACGACCGGGACAGGGGGCGCCGGAGTGGCTACACCTTC. This encodes CATSRNDRDRGRRSGYTF.

A single count supports this clone. This chain links TRBV2 with TRBJ1-1, with D maybe TRBD1 (6 bases). Trimming removed 7 bases from V and 7 bases from J, with 22 bases in between. This CDR3 has 15 residues. Germline CDR1 reads SNHLY; CDR2 reads FYNNEI. DNA of the CDR3: TGTGCCAGCACCCTGCACGGGGGCGCTACTAGTGAAGCTTTCTTT. Translating gives CASTLHGGATSEAFF.

V usage is TRBV7-9 and J usage is TRBJ1-2; maybe TRBD1 (5 bases). Germline V gives CDR1 SEHNR, CDR2 FQNEAQ (reference sequence). The CDR3 contains 14 residues. Trimming removed 6 bases from V and 4 bases from J, with 15 bases in between. The CDR3: CASRPPGGGYGYTF. Written as DNA, the CDR3 is TGTGCCAGCAGACCTCCCGGGGGGGGCTATGGCTACACCTTC. Looking up the rest from reference TRBV7-9 and TRBJ1-2 gives the full variable domain: DTGVSQNPRHKITKRGQNVTFRCDPISEHNRLYWYRQTLGQGPEFLTYFQNEAQLEKSRLLSDRFSAERPKGSFSTLEIQRTEQGDSAMYLCASRPPGGGYGYTFGSGTRLTVV.

This rearrangement joins TRBV6-6 to TRBJ2-2; 11 bases fit TRBD1. The CDR3 has 16 amino acids. Per the germline V gene, CDR1 is MNHNY and CDR2 is SVGAGI (reference sequence). The V gene end was trimmed by 7 bases and the J gene end by 6 bases; junction bases not matched to a gene: 10. The CDR3 protein is CASIQDRGRGSGELFF. The CDR3 region has the DNA TGTGCCAGCATCCAGGACAGGGGGCGAGGGTCCGGGGAGCTGTTTTTT.

This clone was seen just once. The rearrangement joins TRBV4-2 to TRBJ2-7; D not resolved. CDR3 length equals 14 residues. Trimming removed 2 bases from V and 4 bases from J, with 12 bases in between. CDR1 is LGHNA, CDR2 YNFKEQ, per germline. The DNA for the CDR3 is TGTGCCAGCAGCCAATCGAGAGGCCCTTACGAGCAGTACTTC. It codes for CASSQSRGPYEQYF.

The chain links TRBV29-1 to TRBJ2-7; 9 bases fit TRBD1. The CDR3 extends over 14 amino acids. V dropped 7 bases and J dropped 3; count of bases not matched to a gene: 10. The germline V gene has CDR1 SQVTM and CDR2 ANQGSEA. The CDR3 DNA sequence: TGCAGCGCCAAGGGACAGGGACTTTACTACGAGCAGTACTTC. This sequence encodes CSAKGQGLYYEQYF.

V and J are TRBV5-4 and TRBJ2-7, with TRBD1 matching 10 bases. The length of the CDR3 is 15 residues. V shed 4 bases, J shed 2 bases, and the junction held 6 bases outside the gene matches. Germline CDR1 reads SGHNT; CDR2 reads YYREEE (reference sequence). In DNA form, the CDR3 reads TGTGCCAGCAGCGATACCGGGACAGGGGCCTACGAGCAGTACTTC. The encoded protein is CASSDTGTGAYEQYF.

This rearrangement joins TRBV7-9 to TRBJ2-7; either TRBD1 or TRBD2 may supply D (5 bases each). Germline V gene data show CDR1 as SEHNR and CDR2 as FQNEAQ (reference sequence). The CDR3 loop spans 13 amino acids. V was pared by 4 bases and J by 2 bases, with 9 bases between. CDR3 nucleotides: TGTGCCAGCAGCTGGGGGACCACCTACGAGCAGTACTTC. It translates to CASSWGTTYEQYF.

This clone came up once. The chain couples TRBV10-3 to TRBJ1-1; D might be TRBD1 (5 bases). V was cut by 10 bases and J by 1 base, with 13 bases left in between. CDR1 and CDR2 from the germline V gene are ENHRY and SYGVKD. The CDR3 length is 13 residues. CDR3 coding DNA: TGTGCCACCATGGGGGTCCAGAACACTGAAGCTTTCTTT. Its protein product is CATMGVQNTEAFF.

As concerns this clone: The same CDR3 is also encoded by other DNA sequences in this sample. The chain uses TRBV4-3 and TRBJ1-3; D possibly corresponds to TRBD1 (5 bases). Germline V CDR1 and CDR2: LGHNA, YSLEER. The CDR3 is 15 amino acids. The V end was cut by 1 base, the J end by 0 bases, with 7 bases between. The CDR3 region has the DNA TGCGCCAGCAGCCAAGGAACAGGCTCTGGAAACACCATATATTTT. Translated, it gives CASSQGTGSGNTIYF.